This T cell receptor (beta chain) derives from a study of blood T cell repertoires in COVID-19. About the research overall: Acute and convalescent COVID-19 specimens originated in the United States, Italy and Spain. PBMCs, B-cell-depleted T cells, or T cells provided the cDNA or gDNA that made up the material.

As originally analysed: Scientists estimated how many nucleated cells there were by amplifying reference gene primers. The data were produced by immunoSEQ multiplex PCR, yet TCRdb's version contains in-frame clones alone and is incomplete. Clone size and V and J calls were adopted from that table, with D and trimming inferred from the DNA. The sample lists 80,000 to 95,000 clones; around 90% were seen once. Trimming cost V 3 bases and J 5 bases, with 13 bases left between them. CDR1 and CDR2 (germline): MNHNS, SASEGT. This CDR3 is built from 14 residues. This receptor was obtained from a woman aged 70-85 years with acute or convalescent COVID-19. The chain joins TRBV6-1 to TRBJ2-5; tentatively, D is TRBD1 (6 bases). The sequenced sample was peripheral blood. The CDR3 loop is CASSEPQGRETQYF. In DNA, the CDR3 is TGTGCCAGCAGTGAGCCTCAGGGGCGGGAGACCCAGTACTTC.